Detailed here is one T cell receptor (beta chain). Specified time point: peripheral blood 6 weeks after treatment start. This sample was included in a study of PD-L1 blockade in urothelial cancer. Profiling relied on immunoSEQ multiplex PCR, and the TCRdb table lists in-frame clones only, not all of them. This sample carries around 30,000 clones, over 60% of them seen once, and the ten largest clones take around 3.5%. Germline assignment: CDR1 MNHNS and CDR2 SASEGT. Trimming cost V 1 base and J 6 bases; bases outside gene matches: 12. The length of the CDR3 is 17 residues. Sequenced here: PBMCs, sampled around atezolizumab (anti-PD-L1) treatment. The chain recombines TRBV6-1 with TRBJ2-5; 9 bases fit TRBD1. This sequence was found in a man between 65 and 85 years old with urothelial cancer. CDR3 sequence: CASSEEEVQGALKTQYF. The DNA for the CDR3 is TGTGCCAGCAGTGAAGAGGAAGTACAGGGGGCCTTGAAGACCCAGTACTTC.